This T cell receptor (beta chain) was obtained from a study of cytomegalovirus exposure and HLA in healthy donors. Notes on the study in general: A few chains linked to CMV were shown in vitro to be specific for CMV antigens. Most TCRs appeared rarely, but some public TCRs recurred in many donors. The HLA-A and HLA-B alleles of most subjects were reportedly predicted accurately from TCR beta sequences. Across all donors, roughly uniform sequencing depth was an assumption of the presence/absence analyses.

The CDR3 consists of 17 residues. Per germline, CDR1 ENHRY and CDR2 SYGVKD. Trimming shortened V by 3 bases and J by 2 bases, and 20 bases separated the two germline ends. About this clone: Antigen: not known.

The primer mix had 60 Vbeta and 13 Jbeta primers. Profiled with immunoSEQ multiplex PCR; TCRdb holds only in-frame clones, not every one. The sample includes more than 140,000 clones, over 60% of them seen just once. The V call is TRBV10-3, the J call TRBJ2-7, with D maybe TRBD2 (5 bases). This sequence originates from a male donor in good health and CMV-seronegative. The sequenced material came from PBMCs. The CDR3 DNA sequence: TGTGCCATCAGTGATATGGCGGGCCGCGGGTCCCCCTACGAGCAGTACTTC. Translating it yields CAISDMAGRGSPYEQYF.